What follows describes a single T cell receptor beta chain. The data originate from a study of T-cell memory formation after mild COVID-19. Study-level information: Clusters were largely donor specific.

Barcoded TCR alpha and TCR beta cDNA libraries with UMIs came from 5'RACE using constant-segment primers. TCRdb passed the 5' RACE reads through MiXCR, listing each CDR3 protein once. Of more than 450,000 distinct CDR3 sequences in the sample, about a sixth were seen once. Germline lookup yields CDR1 SQVTM and CDR2 ANQGSEA. The CDR3 is made up of 13 amino acids. V gave up 6 bases and J gave up 7 bases, with 18 bases separating them. Specimen: PBMCs or a T cell subset sorted from them (not recorded which). The TCR originated in an adult woman who had mild COVID-19 (a few samples of this study predate the infection). Cell type and time point are not known. The chain is built from TRBV29-1 and TRBJ1-1, with a possible D match to TRBD1 (6 bases). This chain's CDR3 is CSVDPGERIEAFF. CDR3 bases: TGCAGCGTCGACCCAGGGGAGAGAATTGAAGCTTTCTTT.